Listed below are T cell receptor beta chains from one sample, sequenced in a study of blood T cell repertoires in COVID-19. The method was immunoSEQ multiplex PCR; TCRdb's version includes in-frame clones alone and lacks a portion of them. The sample lists some 190,000 clones; roughly 88% were seen once. Material for sequencing was peripheral blood. All receptors derive from a man between 60 and 75 years old with acute or convalescent COVID-19. Both conserved end residues are part of each CDR3. Fields, in order: D gene, V gene, J gene, clone size, CDR3 protein, CDR3 DNA. D genes are given only for firm matches. Size tells how often a clone was seen (once, few, many) or the class of an expanded clone, and some rows leave it out.

>TRBD2|TRBV18|TRBJ2-7|NA
CASSPQLAGGREQYF
TGTGCCAGCTCACCTCAGCTAGCGGGAGGGAGAGAGCAGTACTTC
>NA|TRBV7-2|TRBJ2-1|NA
CASSSTSSYNEQFF
TGTGCCAGCAGCTCTACTAGCTCCTACAATGAGCAGTTCTTC
>TRBD1|TRBV5-1|TRBJ1-2|NA
CASSSKAGQGSYYGYTF
TGCGCCAGCAGCTCAAAGGCCGGACAGGGGTCCTACTATGGCTACACCTTC
>TRBD2|TRBV6-5|TRBJ2-7|once
CASSYATSGRRYKQYF
TGTGCCAGCAGTTACGCCACTAGCGGGAGACGTTACAAGCAGTACTTC
>TRBD1|TRBV7-9|TRBJ1-3|NA
CASSSWTGSPGNTIYF
TGTGCCAGCAGCTCCTGGACAGGTTCGCCTGGAAACACCATATATTTT
>NA|TRBV7-3|TRBJ2-1|NA
CASSSQPGLGDEQFF
TGTGCCAGCAGCTCGCAACCGGGACTTGGAGATGAGCAGTTCTTC
>NA|TRBV19|TRBJ2-1|NA
CASSIGAGDNEQFF
TGTGCCAGTAGTATAGGGGCAGGCGACAATGAGCAGTTCTTC
>TRBD1|TRBV28|TRBJ1-2|NA
CASSSGQGANYGYTF
TGTGCCAGCAGTTCAGGACAGGGTGCTAACTATGGCTACACCTTC
>NA|TRBV6-5|TRBJ2-2|NA
CASKGSTGELFF
TGTGCCAGCAAGGGGTCCACCGGGGAGCTGTTTTTT
>TRBD2|TRBV10-2|TRBJ2-7|NA
CASSEFGSGRAYEQYF
TGCGCCAGCAGTGAGTTTGGCAGCGGGAGGGCCTACGAGCAGTACTTC
>TRBD2|TRBV30|TRBJ2-7|NA
CAWSTTGGPREQYF
TGTGCCTGGAGTACGACGGGAGGCCCTCGCGAGCAGTACTTC
>TRBD1|TRBV11-2|TRBJ2-7|few
CASSSLSGGALHEQYF
TGTGCCAGCAGCTCACTCTCAGGGGGCGCTTTGCACGAGCAGTACTTC
>TRBD1|TRBV28|TRBJ1-4|few
CASSVATGGNEKLFF
TGTGCCAGCAGTGTAGCAACAGGGGGGAATGAAAAACTGTTTTTT
>TRBD2|TRBV5-8|TRBJ2-3|NA
CASSRAGASGSRTDTQYF
TGTGCCAGCAGCCGGGCTGGGGCTAGCGGGAGTCGAACAGATACGCAGTATTTT
>TRBD2|TRBV4-2|TRBJ2-2|NA
CASSPLAGAGTGELFF
TGTGCCAGCAGCCCTCTAGCGGGAGCCGGAACCGGGGAGCTGTTTTTT
>NA|TRBV27|TRBJ2-3|NA
CASTRGYGTDTQYF
TGTGCCAGCACCCGAGGGTACGGCACAGATACGCAGTATTTT
>NA|TRBV19|TRBJ2-1|NA
CASNRRDGSYNEQFF
TGTGCCAGTAATCGGAGGGATGGCTCCTACAATGAGCAGTTCTTC
>NA|TRBV2|TRBJ1-1|NA
CASMDRSGYNTEAFF
TGTGCCAGCATGGACCGCTCAGGGTATAACACTGAAGCTTTCTTT
>TRBD1|TRBV11-3|TRBJ1-4|NA
CASSLDVRDSPIWDEKLFF
TGTGCCAGCAGCTTAGACGTCCGGGACAGCCCAATTTGGGATGAAAAACTGTTTTTT
>TRBD2|TRBV19|TRBJ2-1|NA
CASSPGRVGYNEQFF
TGTGCCAGTAGCCCGGGGAGGGTTGGGTACAATGAGCAGTTCTTC
>TRBD1|TRBV10-3|TRBJ1-1|NA
CAPPATGKSTEAFF
TGTGCCCCCCCTGCGACAGGGAAGTCGACTGAAGCTTTCTTT
>TRBD2|TRBV3-1/TRBV3-2|TRBJ2-7|NA
CASSQPAAGGTRSYEQYF
TGTGCCAGCAGCCAACCCGCGGCGGGAGGGACGAGGTCCTACGAGCAGTACTTC
>NA|TRBV24-1|TRBJ2-2|NA
CATSASSGELFF
TGTGCCACCAGTGCCTCCTCCGGGGAGCTGTTTTTT
>NA|TRBV27|TRBJ2-1|NA
CASSLRSMLGRFNEQFF
TGTGCCAGCAGTTTAAGGTCCATGTTGGGGCGCTTCAATGAGCAGTTCTTC
>NA|TRBV28|TRBJ2-7|NA
CASSLTGPGEQYF
TGTGCCAGCAGTTTAACAGGGCCGGGGGAGCAGTACTTC
>TRBD1|TRBV28|TRBJ1-6|NA
CASSRQGANSPLHF
TGTGCCAGCAGTCGACAGGGTGCTAATTCACCCCTCCACTTT
>TRBD1|TRBV27|TRBJ2-7|once
CASSLRAGGYEQYF
TGTGCCAGCAGTTTACGGGCAGGGGGCTACGAGCAGTACTTC
>TRBD2|TRBV2|TRBJ2-7|NA
CASSDKRGSYEQYF
TGTGCCAGCAGCGATAAGCGGGGTTCCTACGAGCAGTACTTC
>NA|TRBV5-1|TRBJ2-7|NA
CASSLDRYFYEQYF
TGCGCCAGCAGCTTGGACCGATACTTCTACGAGCAGTACTTC
>TRBD2|TRBV27|TRBJ2-7|NA
CASSLWGGYEQYF
TGTGCCAGCAGTTTATGGGGGGGTTACGAGCAGTACTTC
>NA|TRBV19|TRBJ2-7|NA
CASSTDGYYEQYF
TGTGCCAGTAGTACCGACGGGTACTACGAGCAGTACTTC
>NA|TRBV28|TRBJ1-1|NA
CASKRRRLGNTEAFF
TGTGCCAGCAAGCGGCGGCGGCTGGGGAACACTGAAGCTTTCTTT
>TRBD1|TRBV9|TRBJ1-2|few
CASSPQEQGAGGYTF
TGTGCCAGCAGCCCTCAAGAACAGGGGGCCGGTGGCTACACCTTC
>TRBD1|TRBV9|TRBJ1-5|NA
CASNPTGGNQPQHF
TGTGCCAGCAACCCCACAGGGGGCAATCAGCCCCAGCATTTT
>TRBD2|TRBV28|TRBJ2-3|NA
CASSPGGTSGPDTQYF
TGTGCCAGCAGTCCGGGGGGGACTAGCGGGCCAGATACGCAGTATTTT
>NA|TRBV6-1|TRBJ2-3|NA
CASSEWGGRPASRDTQYF
TGTGCCAGCAGTGAATGGGGGGGCCGTCCAGCCTCGAGAGATACGCAGTATTTT
>TRBD2|TRBV19|TRBJ2-6|NA
CASSINGRGGRRISGANVLTF
TGTGCCAGTAGTATAAACGGGCGGGGGGGACGGCGGATCTCTGGGGCCAACGTCCTGACTTTC
>TRBD1|TRBV30|TRBJ1-2|NA
CAWNRGSNYGYTF
TGTGCCTGGAACAGGGGCTCTAACTATGGCTACACCTTC
>TRBD2|TRBV5-1|TRBJ2-5|NA
CASSLSGRARETQYF
TGCGCCAGCAGCTTGTCGGGGAGGGCAAGAGAGACCCAGTACTTC
>NA|TRBV5-4|TRBJ2-2|NA
CASSPRGDTMTGELFF
TGTGCCAGCAGCCCGAGAGGGGACACAATGACCGGGGAGCTGTTTTTT
>TRBD1|TRBV30|TRBJ1-2|NA
CAWSAGQGGLGYTF
TGTGCCTGGAGTGCCGGACAGGGGGGTTTGGGCTACACCTTC
>TRBD2|TRBV5-1|TRBJ2-7|NA
CASGIAGGKDEQYF
TGCGCCAGCGGTATCGCGGGAGGAAAAGACGAGCAGTACTTC
>TRBD1|TRBV23-1|TRBJ1-1|NA
CASSREGGKNTEAFF
TGCGCCAGCAGCCGTGAAGGGGGCAAGAACACTGAAGCTTTCTTT
>NA|TRBV6-5|TRBJ2-7|NA
CASSREVSYEQYF
TGTGCCAGCAGCCGGGAAGTCTCCTACGAGCAGTACTTC
>NA|TRBV3-1/TRBV3-2|TRBJ2-7|NA
CASSQGTSSSYEQYF
TGTGCCAGCAGCCAGGGGACATCGAGCTCCTACGAGCAGTACTTC
>NA|TRBV19|TRBJ2-5|NA
CASSISERRETQYF
TGTGCCAGTAGTATTTCGGAGCGTAGAGAGACCCAGTACTTC
>TRBD2|TRBV11-2|TRBJ2-5|NA
CASSPSSGREETQYF
TGTGCCAGCAGCCCCAGTAGCGGGAGAGAAGAGACCCAGTACTTC